The present entry profiles one T cell receptor beta chain with its context. Its antigen is undetermined. These data originate in a study of type 1 regulatory T cells. Overall study: An in vitro protocol generated T-allo10, a Tr1-enriched, alloantigen-specific CD4 T cell product.

TCRdb re-analysed the reads in MiXCR, keeping a single row per CDR3 protein. The sample shows about 42,000 distinct CDR3 sequences, less than 15% of them seen only once. Study-wide results and limits: Compared with non-Tr1 cells, Tr1 cells showed a narrower TCR repertoire.

This CDR3 region has 13 residues. CDR1 and CDR2 from the germline V gene are DFQATT and SNEGSKA (reference sequence). Trimming took off 3 bases at V and 0 bases at J, with 9 bases between the two ends. The chain uses TRBV20-1 and TRBJ2-7; D might be TRBD2 (5 bases). This TCR came from a human donor in good health. Sequencing was performed on cultured non-Tr1 T cells, either the whole culture or a sorted T cell fraction (not recorded which). The CDR3 loop is CSARSGSSYEQYF. The DNA for the CDR3 is TGCAGTGCTAGGTCGGGGAGCTCCTACGAGCAGTACTTC.